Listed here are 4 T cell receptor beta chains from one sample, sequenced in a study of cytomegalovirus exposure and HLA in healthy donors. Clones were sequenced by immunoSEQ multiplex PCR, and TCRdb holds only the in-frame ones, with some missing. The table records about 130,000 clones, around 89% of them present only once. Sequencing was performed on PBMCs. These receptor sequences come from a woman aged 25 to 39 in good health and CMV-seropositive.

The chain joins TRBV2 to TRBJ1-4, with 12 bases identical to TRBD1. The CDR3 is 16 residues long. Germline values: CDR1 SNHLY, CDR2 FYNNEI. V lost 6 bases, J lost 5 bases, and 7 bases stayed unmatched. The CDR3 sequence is CASRGTGGAKNEKLFF. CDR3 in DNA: TGTGCCAGCAGGGGGACAGGGGGCGCAAAAAATGAAAAACTGTTTTTT.

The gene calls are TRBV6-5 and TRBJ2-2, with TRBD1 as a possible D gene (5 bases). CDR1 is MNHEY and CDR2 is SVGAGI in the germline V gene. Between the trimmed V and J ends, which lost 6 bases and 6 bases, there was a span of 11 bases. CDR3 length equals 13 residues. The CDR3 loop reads CASRRQGAGELFF. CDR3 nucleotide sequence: TGTGCCAGCAGACGACAAGGGGCCGGGGAGCTGTTTTTT.

CDR3 bases: TGCGCCAGCAGCTTGATTCCGGGGAGCCAAGAGACCCAGTACTTC. Translated, it gives CASSLIPGSQETQYF. The V gene is TRBV5-1, the J gene TRBJ2-5; the D gene is possibly TRBD2 (5 bases). The CDR3 has 15 amino acids. Germline-derived CDR1 and CDR2 are SGHRS and YFSETQ. V was shortened by 1 base and J by 1 base, with 11 bases between the two germline ends.

The CDR3 sequence is CASSVTSGTWNEQFF. The CDR3 DNA reads TGTGCCAGCAGCGTTACTAGCGGGACGTGGAATGAGCAGTTCTTC. The chain is built from TRBV7-9 and TRBJ2-1, with 10 bases fitting TRBD2. Germline V gene data show CDR1 as SEHNR and CDR2 as FQNEAQ (reference sequence). Losses at the gene ends were 5 bases for V and 7 bases for J; bases not matched to a gene: 8. The CDR3 runs to 15 residues.